This T cell receptor beta chain was recorded in a study of blood T cells in healthy people across ages. In the case of this clonotype: Its antigen is unknown.

This CDR3 region has 14 residues. Germline V gives CDR1 SQVTM, CDR2 ANQGSEA. Study-wide results and caveats: The donors' CMV status was not determined, possibly confounding changes in expanded clonotypes.

Alongside a J-beta primer mix, a sample-barcoded 5' primer served in a second PCR lasting 7 to 11 cycles. TCRdb reanalysed the 5' RACE reads using MiXCR and keeps one entry per CDR3 protein. This repertoire shows hundreds of thousands of distinct CDR3 sequences, about 25% found once; its top ten account for roughly a tenth. The sample was also reused in another study, on T cells of mothers and their children.

The source of this sequence is a boy younger than 18 in good health. The sequencing input was blood. The chain uses TRBV29-1 and TRBJ2-5; TRBD2 aligns across 7 bases. Near its end, the DNA agrees better with TRBJ2-7, so the J call may be wrong. The CDR3 DNA reads as TGCAGCGTCAGAATGGGGGGGTTTCGCGGCGAGCAGTACTTC. This sequence encodes CSVRMGGFRGEQYF.